This TCR beta chain was identified in a study of beta chain features in type 1 diabetes. Study-wide context: Regarding age, gender and cell yields, patients proved similar to healthy donors.

In all sorted populations, purity surpassed 95%. This CDR3 contains 15 residues. V was cut by 4 bases and J by 5 bases, with 14 bases left in between. The V gene's germline CDR1 is SGHVS and CDR2 FQNEAQ. The isolated RNA, all of it, was reverse transcribed, so expressed TCRB transcripts were what got sequenced. Clones were read by immunoSEQ multiplex PCR, and TCRdb kept only the in-frame ones, dropping some. The data show about 620,000 clones, 15% to 18% seen once. V is TRBV7-8 and J is TRBJ2-2; a weak D match, TRBD2 (6 bases). The origin of this receptor is a man aged 18 to 29 in good health. Sequencing was done on a sample of naive CD4+ T cells from blood. The CDR3 region is CASSSSGGGTGELFF. The CDR3 nucleotides are TGTGCCAGCAGCTCTTCCGGGGGAGGAACCGGGGAGCTGTTTTTT. The full variable domain, its missing parts supplied by reference TRBV7-8 and TRBJ2-2, is GAGVSQSPRYKVAKRGQDVALRCDPISGHVSLFWYQQALGQGPEFLTYFQNEAQLDKSGLPSDRFFAERPEGSVSTLKIQRTQQEDSAVYLCASSSSGGGTGELFFGEGSRLTVL.